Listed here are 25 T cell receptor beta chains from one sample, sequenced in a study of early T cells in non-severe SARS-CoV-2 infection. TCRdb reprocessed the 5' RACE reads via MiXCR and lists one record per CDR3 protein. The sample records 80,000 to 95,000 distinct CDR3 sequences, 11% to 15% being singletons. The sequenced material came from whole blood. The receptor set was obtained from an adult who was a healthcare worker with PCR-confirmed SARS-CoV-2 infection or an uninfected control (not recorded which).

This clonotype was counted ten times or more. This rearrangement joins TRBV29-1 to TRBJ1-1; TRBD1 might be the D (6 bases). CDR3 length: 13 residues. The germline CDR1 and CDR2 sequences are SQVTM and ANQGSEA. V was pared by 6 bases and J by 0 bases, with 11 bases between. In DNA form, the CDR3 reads TGCAGCGTCCGAAGGGGGATGAACACTGAAGCTTTCTTT. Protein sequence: CSVRRGMNTEAFF.

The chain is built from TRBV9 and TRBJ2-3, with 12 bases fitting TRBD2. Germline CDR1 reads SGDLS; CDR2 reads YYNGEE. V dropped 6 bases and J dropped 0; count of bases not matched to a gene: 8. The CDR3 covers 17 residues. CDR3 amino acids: CASTLGLAGTSTDTQYF. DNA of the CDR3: TGTGCCAGCACCCTAGGACTAGCGGGGACTAGCACAGATACGCAGTATTTT.

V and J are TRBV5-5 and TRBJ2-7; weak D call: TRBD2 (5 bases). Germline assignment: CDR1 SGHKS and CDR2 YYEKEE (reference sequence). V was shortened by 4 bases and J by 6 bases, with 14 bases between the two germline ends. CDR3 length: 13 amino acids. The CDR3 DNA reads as TGTGCCAGCAGCGTTGGACCCGCGGGCGAGCAGTACTTC. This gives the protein CASSVGPAGEQYF.

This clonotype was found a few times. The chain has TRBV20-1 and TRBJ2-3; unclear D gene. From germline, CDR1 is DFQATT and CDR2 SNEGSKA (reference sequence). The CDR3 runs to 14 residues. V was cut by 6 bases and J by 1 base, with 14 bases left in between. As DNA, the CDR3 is TGCAGTGCACTGGGCCGAAGGGGCACAGATACGCAGTATTTT. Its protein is CSALGRRGTDTQYF.

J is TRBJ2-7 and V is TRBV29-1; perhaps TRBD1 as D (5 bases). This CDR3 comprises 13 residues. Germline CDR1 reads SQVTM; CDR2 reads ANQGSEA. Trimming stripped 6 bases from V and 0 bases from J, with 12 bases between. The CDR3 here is CSVTGESSYEQYF. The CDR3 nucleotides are TGCAGCGTAACAGGTGAAAGCTCCTACGAGCAGTACTTC.

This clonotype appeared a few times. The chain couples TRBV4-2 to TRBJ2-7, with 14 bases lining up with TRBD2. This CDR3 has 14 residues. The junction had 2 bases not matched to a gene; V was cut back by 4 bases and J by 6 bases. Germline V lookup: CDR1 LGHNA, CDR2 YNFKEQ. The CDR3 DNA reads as TGTGCCAGCAGCCCGGGACTAGCGGGGGTCGAGCAGTACTTC. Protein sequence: CASSPGLAGVEQYF.

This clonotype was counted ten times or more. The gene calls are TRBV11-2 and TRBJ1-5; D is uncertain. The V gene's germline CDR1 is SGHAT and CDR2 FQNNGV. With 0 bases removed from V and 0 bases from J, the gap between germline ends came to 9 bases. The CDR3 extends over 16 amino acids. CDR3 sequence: CASSLDPDYSNQPQHF. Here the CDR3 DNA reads TGTGCCAGCAGCTTAGACCCCGACTATAGCAATCAGCCCCAGCATTTT.

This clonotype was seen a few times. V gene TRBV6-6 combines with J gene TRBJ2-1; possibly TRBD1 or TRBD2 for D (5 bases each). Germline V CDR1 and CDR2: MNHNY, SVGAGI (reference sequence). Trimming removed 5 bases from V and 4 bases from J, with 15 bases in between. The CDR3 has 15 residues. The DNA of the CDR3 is TGTGCCAGCAGTACGGGGCAGGGCCTATACAATGAGCAGTTCTTC. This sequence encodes CASSTGQGLYNEQFF.

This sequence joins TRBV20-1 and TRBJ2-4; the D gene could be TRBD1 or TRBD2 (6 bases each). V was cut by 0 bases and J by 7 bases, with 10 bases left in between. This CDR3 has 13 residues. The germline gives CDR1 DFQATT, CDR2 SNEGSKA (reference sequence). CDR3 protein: CSARDQGGNIQYF. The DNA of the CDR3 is TGCAGTGCTAGAGACCAAGGGGGGAACATTCAGTACTTC.

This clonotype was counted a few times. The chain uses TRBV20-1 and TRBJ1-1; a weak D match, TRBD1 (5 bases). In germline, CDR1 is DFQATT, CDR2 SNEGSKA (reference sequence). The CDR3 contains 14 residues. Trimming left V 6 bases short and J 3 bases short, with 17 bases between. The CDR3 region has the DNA TGCAGTGCCAACCACCCCGGAGGGGACACTGAAGCTTTCTTT. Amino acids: CSANHPGGDTEAFF.

The CDR3 spells CASSRTDYEQYF. CDR3 bases: TGTGCCAGCAGTCGGACAGACTACGAGCAGTACTTC. The chain uses TRBV6-2 or TRBV6-3 and TRBJ2-7; tentative D call: TRBD1 (6 bases). The CDR3 totals 12 residues. Germline V CDR1 and CDR2: MNHEY, SVGEGT. Trimming shortened V by 5 bases and J by 3 bases, and 8 bases separated the two germline ends.

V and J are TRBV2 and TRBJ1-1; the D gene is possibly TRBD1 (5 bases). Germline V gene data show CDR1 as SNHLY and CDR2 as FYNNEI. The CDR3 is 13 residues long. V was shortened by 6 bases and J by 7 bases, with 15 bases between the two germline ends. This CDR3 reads CASRLGEQVEAFF. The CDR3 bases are TGTGCCAGCAGGTTGGGGGAGCAGGTTGAAGCTTTCTTT.

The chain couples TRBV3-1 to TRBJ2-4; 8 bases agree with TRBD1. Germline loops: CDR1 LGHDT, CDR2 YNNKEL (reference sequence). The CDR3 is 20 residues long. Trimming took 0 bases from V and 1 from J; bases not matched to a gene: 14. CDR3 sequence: CASSQDLGTGIRGAKNIQYF. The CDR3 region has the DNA TGTGCCAGCAGCCAAGATTTAGGGACAGGAATCAGAGGGGCCAAAAACATTCAGTACTTC.

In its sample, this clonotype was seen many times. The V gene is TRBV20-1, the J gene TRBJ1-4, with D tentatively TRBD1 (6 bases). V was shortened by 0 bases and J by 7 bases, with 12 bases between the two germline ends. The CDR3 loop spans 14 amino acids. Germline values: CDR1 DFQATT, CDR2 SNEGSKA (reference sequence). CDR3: CSARDLGQPEKLFF. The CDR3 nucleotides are TGCAGTGCTAGAGATCTCGGACAGCCTGAAAAACTGTTTTTT.

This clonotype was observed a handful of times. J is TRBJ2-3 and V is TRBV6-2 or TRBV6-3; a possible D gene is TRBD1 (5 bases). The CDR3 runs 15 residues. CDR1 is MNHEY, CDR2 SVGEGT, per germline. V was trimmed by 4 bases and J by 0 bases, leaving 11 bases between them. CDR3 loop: CASSFPWGSTDTQYF. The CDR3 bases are TGTGCCAGCAGTTTTCCGTGGGGCAGCACAGATACGCAGTATTTT.

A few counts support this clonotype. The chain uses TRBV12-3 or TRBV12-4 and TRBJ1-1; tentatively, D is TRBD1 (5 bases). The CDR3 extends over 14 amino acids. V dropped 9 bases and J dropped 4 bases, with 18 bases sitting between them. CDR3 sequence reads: CASTTTRVSTEAFF. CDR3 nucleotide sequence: TGTGCCAGTACCACCACCAGGGTGAGCACTGAAGCTTTCTTT.

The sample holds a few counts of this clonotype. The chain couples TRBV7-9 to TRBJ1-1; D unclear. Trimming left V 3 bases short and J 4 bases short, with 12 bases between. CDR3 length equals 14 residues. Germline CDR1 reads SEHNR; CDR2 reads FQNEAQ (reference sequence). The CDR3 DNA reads TGTGCCAGCAGCTTTACGGGGTCTGTCACTGAAGCTTTCTTT. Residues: CASSFTGSVTEAFF.

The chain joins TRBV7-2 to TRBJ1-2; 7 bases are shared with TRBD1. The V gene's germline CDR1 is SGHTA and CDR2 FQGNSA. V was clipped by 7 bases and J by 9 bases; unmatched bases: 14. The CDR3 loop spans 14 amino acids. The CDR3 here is CASIHRQGGFRYTF. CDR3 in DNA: TGTGCCAGCATCCATCGACAGGGAGGATTCCGCTACACCTTC.

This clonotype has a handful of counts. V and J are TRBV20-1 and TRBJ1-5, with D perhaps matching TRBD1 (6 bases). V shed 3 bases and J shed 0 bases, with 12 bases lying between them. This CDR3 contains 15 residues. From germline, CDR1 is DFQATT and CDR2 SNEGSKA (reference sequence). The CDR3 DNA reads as TGCAGTGCTAGGGGGGGACACTATAGCAATCAGCCCCAGCATTTT. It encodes CSARGGHYSNQPQHF.

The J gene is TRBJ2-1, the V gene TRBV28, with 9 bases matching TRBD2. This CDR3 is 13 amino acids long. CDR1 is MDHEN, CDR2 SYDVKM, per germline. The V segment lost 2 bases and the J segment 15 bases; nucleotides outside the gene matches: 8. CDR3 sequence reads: CASSLILAGLVFF. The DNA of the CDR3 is TGTGCCAGCAGTTTAATCCTAGCGGGGTTGGTGTTCTTC.

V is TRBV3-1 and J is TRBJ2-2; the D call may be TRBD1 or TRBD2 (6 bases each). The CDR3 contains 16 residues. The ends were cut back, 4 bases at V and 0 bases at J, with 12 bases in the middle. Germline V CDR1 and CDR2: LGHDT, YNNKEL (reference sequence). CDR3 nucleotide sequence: TGTGCCAGCAGCCCCCGGGGGCGTGCGAACACCGGGGAGCTGTTTTTT. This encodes CASSPRGRANTGELFF.

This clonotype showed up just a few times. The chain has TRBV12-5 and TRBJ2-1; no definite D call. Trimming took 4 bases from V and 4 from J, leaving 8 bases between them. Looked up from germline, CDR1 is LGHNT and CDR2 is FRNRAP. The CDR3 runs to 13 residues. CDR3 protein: CASGSPTYNEQFF. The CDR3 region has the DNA TGTGCTAGTGGTTCACCCACTTACAATGAGCAGTTCTTC.

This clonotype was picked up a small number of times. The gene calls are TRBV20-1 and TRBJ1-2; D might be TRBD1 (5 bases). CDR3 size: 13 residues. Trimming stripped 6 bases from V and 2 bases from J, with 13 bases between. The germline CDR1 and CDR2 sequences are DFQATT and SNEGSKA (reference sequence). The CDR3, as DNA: TGCAGTGCCCCCGAGGGGCGAAACTATGGCTACACCTTC. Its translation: CSAPEGRNYGYTF.

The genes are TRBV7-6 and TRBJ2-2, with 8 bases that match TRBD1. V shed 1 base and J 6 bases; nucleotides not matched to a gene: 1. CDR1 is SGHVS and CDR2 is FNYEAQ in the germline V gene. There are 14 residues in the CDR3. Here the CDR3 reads CASSLVQGAGELFF. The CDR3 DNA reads TGTGCCAGCAGCTTAGTACAGGGGGCCGGGGAGCTGTTTTTT.

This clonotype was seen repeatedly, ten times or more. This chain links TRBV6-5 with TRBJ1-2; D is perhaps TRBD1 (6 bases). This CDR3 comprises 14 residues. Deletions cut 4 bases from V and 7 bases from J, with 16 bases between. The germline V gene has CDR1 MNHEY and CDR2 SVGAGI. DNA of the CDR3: TGTGCCAGCAGTTCAGAAGGGGGACCCTTTGGCTACACCTTC. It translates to CASSSEGGPFGYTF.